Below, 13 T cell receptor beta chains from the same sample are listed, as sequenced in a study of human T cells and chemical hapten exposure. TCRdb redid the calling of the RACE reads with MiXCR, one entry per CDR3 protein. This sample has 38,000 or so distinct CDR3 sequences, with about 7.4% found just once. Time point given: pre-sensitization, week 0. Noted treatment: therapeutic diphenylcyclopropenone sensitization with weekly scalp DPC. The sequenced sample was whole blood, obtained in connection with sensitization to the hapten diphenylcyclopropenone (DPC). All receptors derive from a woman in her 50s with alopecia areata. Some clones in this sample may be carry-over from other donors' samples.

This chain uses TRBV7-2 with TRBJ1-4; D not resolved. With 5 bases removed from V and 4 bases from J, the gap between germline ends came to 11 bases. Germline CDR1 SGHTA, CDR2 FQGNSA. The CDR3 covers 14 residues. DNA for the CDR3: TGTGCCAGCAGCCCAGGATGGGTTAATGAAAAACTGTTTTTT. Translation gives CASSPGWVNEKLFF.

This clonotype was seen ten or more times. The chain couples TRBV5-1 to TRBJ2-2, with D possibly being TRBD1 (6 bases). This CDR3 is built from 16 residues. Germline lookup yields CDR1 SGHRS and CDR2 YFSETQ. V lost 4 bases, J lost 1 base, and 14 bases lay in between. The CDR3 sequence is CASSPGHLMNTGELFF. The CDR3 nucleotides are TGCGCCAGCAGCCCGGGACACCTAATGAACACCGGGGAGCTGTTTTTT.

The sample holds a few counts of this clonotype. The final CDR3 position lacks the conserved phenylalanine or tryptophan, pointing to a likely read error. This chain connects TRBV6-1 to TRBJ2-3; no clear D. Trimming took 4 bases from V and 2 from J, leaving 10 bases between them. Germline CDR1 is MNHNS and CDR2 is SASEGT. The CDR3 covers 14 residues. CDR3 bases: TGTGCCAGCAGTGTAGGGCCCTCCACAGATACGCAGTATTCT. Its translation is CASSVGPSTDTQYS.

Only a few counts were recorded for this clonotype. This chain links TRBV7-9 with TRBJ2-7, with TRBD2 identical over 10 bases. V lost 1 base, J lost 5 bases, and 2 bases stayed unmatched. The CDR3 has 14 amino acids. Germline CDR1 SEHNR, CDR2 FQNEAQ (reference sequence). The CDR3: CASSLGLAGHEQYF. The CDR3 DNA follows: TGTGCCAGCAGCTTAGGACTAGCGGGCCACGAGCAGTACTTC.

This clonotype has just a few counts. V and J are TRBV29-1 and TRBJ2-1, with 8 bases identical to TRBD2. Germline V lookup: CDR1 SQVTM, CDR2 ANQGSEA. The CDR3 runs 13 residues. V dropped 4 bases and J dropped 5; count of bases not matched to a gene: 4. The CDR3 loop reads CSVGSGEDNEQFF. In DNA form, the CDR3 reads TGCAGCGTTGGTAGCGGGGAAGACAATGAGCAGTTCTTC.

This clonotype was observed a handful of times. The rearrangement links TRBV9 to TRBJ2-3; TRBD2 might be the D (5 bases). The CDR3 is made up of 13 amino acids. The ends were cut back, 3 bases at V and 4 bases at J, with 9 bases in the middle. Germline V CDR1 and CDR2: SGDLS, YYNGEE. The DNA for the CDR3 is TGTGCCAGCAGCGCCGGGGTTGCAGATACGCAGTATTTT. This sequence encodes CASSAGVADTQYF.

This clonotype was observed at least ten times. The chain carries TRBV9 and TRBJ2-1, with TRBD1 as a possible D gene (6 bases). V lost 1 base and J lost 8, with 13 bases in between. The germline gives CDR1 SGDLS, CDR2 YYNGEE. CDR3 size: 14 residues. This chain's CDR3 is CASSVRAGVDEQFF. The CDR3 DNA follows: TGTGCCAGCAGCGTAAGGGCAGGGGTGGATGAGCAGTTCTTC.

This clonotype has ten or more counts. This rearrangement joins TRBV2 to TRBJ2-1; maybe TRBD2 (6 bases). V lost 4 bases to trimming and J lost 3 bases, with 7 bases between them. This CDR3 is 13 amino acids long. Germline V lookup: CDR1 SNHLY, CDR2 FYNNEI. The CDR3 DNA sequence: TGTGCCAGCAGTGGGGGGGTCTACAATGAGCAGTTCTTC. Translated, it gives CASSGGVYNEQFF.

This clonotype was seen many times. This chain connects TRBV11-2 to TRBJ2-3; either TRBD1 or TRBD2 may supply D (5 bases each). The germline CDR1 and CDR2 sequences are SGHAT and FQNNGV. Trimming shortened V by 4 bases and J by 5 bases, and 13 bases separated the two germline ends. This CDR3 contains 14 residues. The CDR3 DNA follows: TGTGCCAGCAGCTCGATGGGGGAACGAGATACGCAGTATTTT. Protein: CASSSMGERDTQYF.

This clonotype has ten or more counts. V usage is TRBV18 and J usage is TRBJ2-5; possibly TRBD2 for D (5 bases). V was shortened by 3 bases and J by 9 bases, with 17 bases between the two germline ends. The CDR3 runs to 14 residues. Germline-derived CDR1 and CDR2 are KGHSH and LQKENI. The DNA for the CDR3 is TGTGCCAGCTCACCCCGAGGCGGGTCATCGGCCCAGTACTTC. This sequence encodes CASSPRGGSSAQYF.

In this sample, this clonotype turned up many times. This sequence joins TRBV5-1 and TRBJ2-2, with 10 bases that match TRBD2. V shed 4 bases and J 5 bases; nucleotides not matched to a gene: 11. This CDR3 has 17 amino acids. Germline V gene lookup returns CDR1 SGHRS and CDR2 YFSETQ. DNA of the CDR3: TGCGCCAGCAGCCCCGGAGGGCTAGCGGGAGAAACCGGGGAGCTGTTTTTT. Amino acid sequence: CASSPGGLAGETGELFF.

This clonotype was counted many times. This chain connects TRBV10-3 to TRBJ2-7, with D hard to call. CDR3 length: 12 residues. Germline values: CDR1 ENHRY, CDR2 SYGVKD. The V gene lost 3 bases and the J gene lost 2 bases, with 5 bases spanning the gap. The CDR3: CAISDRTYEQYF. CDR3 nucleotides: TGTGCCATCAGTGATAGAACCTACGAGCAGTACTTC.

This clonotype was observed at least ten times. The chain is built from TRBV5-8 and TRBJ2-7; 10 bases map to TRBD2. Germline V gene sequence: CDR1 SGHTS, CDR2 YDEGEE. The CDR3 consists of 15 residues. J was trimmed by 5 bases and V by 5 bases; bases with no gene match: 10. The CDR3 DNA reads as TGTGCCAGCAGGGGGCAGCGGGAGGGCCGGAACGAGCAGTACTTC. Translated, it gives CASRGQREGRNEQYF. Supplemented by reference TRBV5-8 and TRBJ2-7, the full variable domain reads EAGVTQSPTHLIKTRGQQATLRCSPISGHTSVYWYQQALGLGLQFLLWYDEGEERNRGNFPPRFSGRQFPNYSSELNVNALELEDSALYLCASRGQREGRNEQYFGPGTRLTVT.